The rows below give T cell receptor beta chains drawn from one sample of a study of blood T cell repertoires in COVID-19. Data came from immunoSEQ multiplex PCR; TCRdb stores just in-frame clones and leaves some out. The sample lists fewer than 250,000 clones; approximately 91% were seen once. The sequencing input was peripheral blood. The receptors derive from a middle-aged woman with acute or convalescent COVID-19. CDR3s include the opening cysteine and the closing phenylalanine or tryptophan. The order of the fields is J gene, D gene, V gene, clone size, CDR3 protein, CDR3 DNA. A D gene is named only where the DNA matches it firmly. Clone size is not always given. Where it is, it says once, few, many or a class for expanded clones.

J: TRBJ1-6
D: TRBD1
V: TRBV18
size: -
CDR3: CASSPATGVLNSPLHF
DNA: TGTGCCAGCTCACCAGCGACAGGGGTGTTGAATTCACCCCTCCACTTT

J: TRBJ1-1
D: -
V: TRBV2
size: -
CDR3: CASGAAGGTEAFF
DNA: TGTGCCAGTGGGGCCGCCGGGGGCACTGAAGCTTTCTTT

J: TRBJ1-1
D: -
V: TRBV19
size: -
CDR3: CASKTVANTEAFF
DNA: TGTGCCAGCAAGACAGTAGCGAACACTGAAGCTTTCTTT

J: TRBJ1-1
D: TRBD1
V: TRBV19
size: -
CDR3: CASSIFRQGATRNTEAFF
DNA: TGTGCCAGTAGTATATTTCGACAGGGGGCGACTCGGAACACTGAAGCTTTCTTT

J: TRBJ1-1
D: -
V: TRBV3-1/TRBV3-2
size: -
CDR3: CASSQGGGWSTEAFF
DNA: TGTGCCAGCAGCCAAGGGGGAGGGTGGAGCACTGAAGCTTTCTTT

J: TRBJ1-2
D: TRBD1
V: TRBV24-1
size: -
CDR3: CATSDVTGDGYTF
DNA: TGTGCCACCAGTGATGTAACAGGGGATGGCTACACCTTC

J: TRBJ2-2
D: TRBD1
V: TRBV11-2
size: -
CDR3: CASSSQGAIGELFF
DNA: TGTGCCAGCAGCTCCCAGGGGGCTATCGGGGAGCTGTTTTTT

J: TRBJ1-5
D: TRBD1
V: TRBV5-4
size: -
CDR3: CASGIRGRGNQPQHF
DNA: TGTGCCAGTGGGATCAGGGGGCGGGGCAATCAGCCCCAGCATTTT

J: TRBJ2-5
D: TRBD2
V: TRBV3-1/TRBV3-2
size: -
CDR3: CASSHNGGGPETQYF
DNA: TGTGCCAGCAGCCATAACGGGGGGGGTCCGGAGACCCAGTACTTC

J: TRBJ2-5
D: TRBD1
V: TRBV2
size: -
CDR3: CAVQGAEQETQYF
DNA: TGTGCCGTTCAGGGGGCGGAACAAGAGACCCAGTACTTC

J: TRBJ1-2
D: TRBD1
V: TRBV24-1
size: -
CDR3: CATSDQDRVEYTF
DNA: TGTGCCACCAGTGACCAAGACAGGGTAGAATACACCTTC

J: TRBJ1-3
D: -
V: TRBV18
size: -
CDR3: CASSPGDLGNTIYF
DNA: TGTGCCAGCTCACCAGGAGACTTGGGAAACACCATATATTTT

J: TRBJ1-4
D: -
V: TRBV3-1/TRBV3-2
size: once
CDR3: CASSQDRVLNNEKLFF
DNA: TGTGCCAGCAGCCAAGACAGGGTTCTTAATAATGAAAAACTGTTTTTT

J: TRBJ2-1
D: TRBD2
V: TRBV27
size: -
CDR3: CASSLSYLKKLAGGKDEQFF
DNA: TGTGCCAGCAGTTTATCGTACTTAAAGAAGCTAGCGGGGGGTAAAGATGAGCAGTTCTTC

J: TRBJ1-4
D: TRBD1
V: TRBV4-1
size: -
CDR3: CASSLTPDRVTNEKLFF
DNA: TGCGCCAGCAGCCTTACCCCTGACAGGGTGACTAATGAAAAACTGTTTTTT

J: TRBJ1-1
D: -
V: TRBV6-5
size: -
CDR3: CASGGGGNTEAFF
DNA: TGTGCCAGTGGGGGAGGAGGAAACACTGAAGCTTTCTTT

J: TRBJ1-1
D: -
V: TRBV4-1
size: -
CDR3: CASSSGNTEAFF
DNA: TGCGCCAGCAGCTCGGGGAACACTGAAGCTTTCTTT

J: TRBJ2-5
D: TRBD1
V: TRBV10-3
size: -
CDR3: CAISDPGTEETQYF
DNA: TGTGCCATCAGTGATCCCGGGACAGAAGAGACCCAGTACTTC

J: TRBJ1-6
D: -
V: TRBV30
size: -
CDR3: CAWTTLNSPLHF
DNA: TGTGCCTGGACCACCCTAAATTCACCCCTCCACTTT

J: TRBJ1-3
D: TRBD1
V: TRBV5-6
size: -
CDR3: CATRAQGVKNTIYF
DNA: TGTGCCACACGGGCTCAGGGGGTGAAAAACACCATATATTTT

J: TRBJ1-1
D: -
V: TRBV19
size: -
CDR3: CASSPPHTNTEAFF
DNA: TGTGCCAGTAGTCCTCCACACACGAACACTGAAGCTTTCTTT

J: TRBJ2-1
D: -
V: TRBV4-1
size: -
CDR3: CASSREFDSSYNEQFF
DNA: TGCGCCAGCAGCCGAGAATTCGACAGCTCCTACAATGAGCAGTTCTTC

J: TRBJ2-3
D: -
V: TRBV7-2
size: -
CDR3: CASGDRNRGHTDTQYF
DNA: TGTGCCAGCGGCGACCGGAACCGGGGTCACACAGATACGCAGTATTTT

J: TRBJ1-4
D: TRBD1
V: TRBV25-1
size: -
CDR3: CASSASGQLNEKLFF
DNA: TGTGCCAGCAGTGCCTCGGGACAGCTTAATGAAAAACTGTTTTTT

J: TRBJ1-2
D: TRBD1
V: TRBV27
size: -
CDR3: CASSLAGGEGYTF
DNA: TGTGCCAGCAGTCTTGCAGGGGGTGAGGGCTACACCTTC

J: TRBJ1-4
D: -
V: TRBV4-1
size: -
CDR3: CASSNRGATNEKLFF
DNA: TGCGCCAGCAGCAACCGGGGAGCAACTAATGAAAAACTGTTTTTT

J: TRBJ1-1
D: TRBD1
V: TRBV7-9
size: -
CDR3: CASSLVQGGTEAFF
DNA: TGTGCCAGCAGCTTAGTTCAGGGGGGCACTGAAGCTTTCTTT

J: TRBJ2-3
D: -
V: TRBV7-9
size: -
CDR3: CASSIRGYGPAGDTQYF
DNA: TGTGCCAGCAGCATCCGGGGTTATGGGCCCGCCGGAGATACGCAGTATTTT

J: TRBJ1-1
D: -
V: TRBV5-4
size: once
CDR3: CASSLAQANTEAFF
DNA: TGTGCCAGCAGCTTGGCACAGGCGAACACTGAAGCTTTCTTT

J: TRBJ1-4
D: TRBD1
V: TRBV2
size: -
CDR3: CASTDRGTNEKLFF
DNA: TGTGCCAGCACTGACAGGGGTACTAATGAAAAACTGTTTTTT

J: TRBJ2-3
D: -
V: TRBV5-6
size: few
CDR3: CASKAVRGTDTQYF
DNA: TGTGCCAGCAAGGCGGTCAGGGGCACGGATACGCAGTATTTT

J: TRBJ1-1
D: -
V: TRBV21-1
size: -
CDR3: CASSPRDSQGSNTEAFF
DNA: TGTGCCAGCAGCCCCAGGGATTCTCAGGGTTCGAACACTGAAGCTTTCTTT

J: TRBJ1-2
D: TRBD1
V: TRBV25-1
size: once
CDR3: CASRPARDSLSYGYTF
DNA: TGTGCCAGCAGGCCCGCTCGGGACAGCCTTTCCTATGGCTACACCTTC

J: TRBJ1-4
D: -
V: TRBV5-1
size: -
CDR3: CASSMTGSNEKLFF
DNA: TGCGCCAGCAGCATGACAGGTTCAAATGAAAAACTGTTTTTT

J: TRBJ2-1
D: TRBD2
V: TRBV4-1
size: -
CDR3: CASSQDSLAGEGNEQFF
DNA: TGCGCCAGCAGCCAAGATTCCCTAGCGGGGGAGGGCAATGAGCAGTTCTTC

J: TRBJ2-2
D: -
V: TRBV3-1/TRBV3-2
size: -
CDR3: CASSQEGGLNTGELFF
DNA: TGTGCCAGCAGCCAAGAAGGCGGACTGAACACCGGGGAGCTGTTTTTT

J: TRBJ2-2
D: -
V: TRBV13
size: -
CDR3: CASSLRSLNTGELFF
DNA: TGTGCCAGCAGCTTGAGGTCTCTGAACACCGGGGAGCTGTTTTTT

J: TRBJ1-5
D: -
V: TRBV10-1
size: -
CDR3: CASSMGDQPQHF
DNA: TGCGCCAGCAGTATGGGAGATCAGCCCCAGCATTTT

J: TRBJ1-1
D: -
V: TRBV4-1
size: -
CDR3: CASSQEGGSMNTEAFF
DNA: TGCGCCAGCAGCCAAGAGGGGGGTTCCATGAACACTGAAGCTTTCTTT

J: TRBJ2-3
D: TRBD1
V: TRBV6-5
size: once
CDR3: CASSSGTGTDTQYF
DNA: TGTGCCAGCAGCTCCGGGACAGGGACAGATACGCAGTATTTT